This TCR beta chain stems from a study of regulatory T cells in long-lasting Graves disease. Whole-study results and caveats: Not thyroid tissue but only peripheral blood was studied. Persistent disease was associated with favored TRBV28 usage and with favored use of TRBJ1-2 and TRBJ2-5.

The germline CDR1 and CDR2 sequences are KGHDR and SFDVKD. Germline trimming cut 4 bases from V and 13 bases from J; bases unmatched to any gene: 14. The CDR3 is 16 amino acids. In regard to this clonotype: What it binds is unknown.

Time point: newly diagnosed GD, antithyroid drugs for less than 3 months. PBMC-extracted RNA yielded the TCR library. TCR beta libraries were built with iRepertoire HTBI primers and Arm-PCR of CDR3 regions. TCRdb called the multiplex PCR reads again in MiXCR, with one record for every CDR3 protein. The table includes 450,000 to 600,000 distinct CDR3 sequences, approximately 15% detected once. The data also belong to a second study, concerning T cells in Graves' hyperthyroidism and ophthalmopathy. According to that study: RT-PCR in the first round (using the HTBI primer set) targeted the TCR CDR3.

Sequencing was performed on peripheral blood mononuclear cells (PBMCs), taken at new diagnosis, from a patient treated with antithyroid drugs. The TCR was taken from a man aged 30-40 years with Graves disease. This sequence joins TRBV24-1 and TRBJ2-1; 11 bases are a match to TRBD2. The CDR3 loop reads CATSDRTSGRPHFQFF. CDR3 nucleotides: TGTGCCACCAGTGACCGCACTAGCGGGAGACCACATTTCCAGTTCTTC.